The clone carrying this TCR beta chain has just one count. The germline V gene encodes CDR1 KGHSH and CDR2 LQKENI. V was trimmed by 4 bases and J by 0 bases, leaving 4 bases between them. CDR3 length equals 14 residues. This sample is drawn from a study of cytomegalovirus exposure and HLA in healthy donors. In the PCR, 60 Vbeta and 13 Jbeta primers were used. Sequencing used immunoSEQ multiplex PCR; TCRdb keeps in-frame clones, though not all of them. The sample contains about 93,000 clones, 60% to 85% of which appear only once. Sequencing was performed on PBMCs. This chain links TRBV18 with TRBJ1-6, with no clear D. The TCR sequence derives from a boy aged 10-17 years in good health and CMV-seronegative. The CDR3 sequence is CASSQSSYNSPLHF. The CDR3 nucleotides read TGTGCCAGCTCACAGAGCTCCTATAATTCACCCCTCCACTTT.